The rows below give T cell receptor beta chains drawn from one sample of a study of CD8 T cells in Susac syndrome. MiXCR, applied by TCRdb to the immunoSEQ multiplex PCR reads, yields one record per CDR3 protein. The table lists 120,000 to 150,000 distinct CDR3 sequences, about 93% of them singletons, with around 0.29% in the top ten. Sample: CD8+ T cells from PBMCs. The receptor source for this set is a human donor in good health. Both conserved end residues are part of each CDR3. A D gene is named only where the DNA matches it firmly. Clone size is not always given. Where it is, it says once, few, many or a class for expanded clones.

-,TRBV20-1,-,TRBJ2-7,CSARDESYEQYF,TGCAGTGCTAGAGATGAGAGCTACGAGCAGTACTTC
-,TRBV29-1,TRBD2,TRBJ2-1,CSVGLASYNEQFF,TGCAGCGTGGGACTAGCGTCGTACAATGAGCAGTTCTTC
few,TRBV19,TRBD1,TRBJ1-1,CASSAGTGTEAFF,TGTGCCAGTAGTGCCGGGACAGGTACTGAAGCTTTCTTT
-,TRBV27,-,TRBJ2-5,CASSYSYQETQYF,TGTGCCAGCAGTTATAGCTACCAAGAGACCCAGTACTTC
-,TRBV7-9,-,TRBJ2-1,CASALGKVSYNEQFF,TGTGCCAGCGCCCTTGGAAAGGTTTCCTACAATGAGCAGTTCTTC
-,TRBV6-4,TRBD1,TRBJ2-3,CASSDGRGFYTDTQYF,TGTGCCAGCAGTGACGGCAGGGGGTTTTACACAGATACGCAGTATTTT
-,TRBV20-1,-,TRBJ1-1,CSARDLGAGPFEAFF,TGCAGTGCTAGAGATCTCGGCGCAGGTCCCTTTGAAGCTTTCTTT
-,TRBV29-1,-,TRBJ1-2,CSVLRGRDDGYTF,TGCAGCGTCCTTCGAGGTCGGGATGATGGCTACACCTTC
-,TRBV27,-,TRBJ2-4,CASSHPPKNIQYF,TGTGCCAGCAGTCATCCCCCGAAAAACATTCAGTACTTC
-,TRBV12-3/TRBV12-4,-,TRBJ2-7,CASSPLSPNYEQYF,TGTGCCAGCAGCCCCCTATCACCCAACTACGAGCAGTACTTC
-,TRBV24-1,-,TRBJ2-2,CATSDFRPGELFF,TGTGCCACCAGTGATTTTAGACCGGGGGAGCTGTTTTTT
-,TRBV11-2,-,TRBJ2-7,CASSLDSQEDEQYF,TGTGCCAGCAGCTTAGACAGCCAAGAGGACGAGCAGTACTTC
-,TRBV29-1,-,TRBJ2-1,CSVDVRRAGHEQFF,TGCAGCGTTGATGTCAGGCGTGCGGGACATGAGCAGTTCTTC
-,TRBV12-3/TRBV12-4,-,TRBJ2-1,CASSPIGSYNEQFF,TGTGCCAGCAGTCCTATAGGGTCCTACAATGAGCAGTTCTTC
-,TRBV5-1,TRBD1,TRBJ2-1,CASSTVGTGDEQFF,TGCGCCAGCAGCACTGTGGGGACAGGGGATGAGCAGTTCTTC
-,TRBV12-5,-,TRBJ1-5,CASGGRNPGQPQHF,TGTGCTAGTGGTGGCAGGAACCCAGGGCAGCCCCAGCATTTT
-,TRBV29-1,-,TRBJ2-5,CSVDPGAGETQYF,TGCAGCGTTGACCCAGGGGCAGGAGAGACCCAGTACTTC
once,TRBV12-3/TRBV12-4,TRBD1,TRBJ1-1,CASSLGRTGNTEAFF,TGTGCCAGCAGTTTAGGGAGGACAGGGAACACTGAAGCTTTCTTT
-,TRBV14,TRBD1,TRBJ2-1,CASSPLDRDSYNEQFF,TGTGCCAGCAGCCCTCTGGACAGGGACTCCTACAATGAGCAGTTCTTC
-,TRBV15,TRBD1,TRBJ1-1,CATSREERGRGTEAFF,TGTGCCACCAGCAGAGAGGAAAGGGGGCGAGGGACTGAAGCTTTCTTT
-,TRBV6-5,-,TRBJ2-7,CASSYTQGAIGYEQYF,TGTGCCAGCAGTTACACCCAAGGGGCGATAGGCTACGAGCAGTACTTC
-,TRBV9,-,TRBJ1-5,CASSEGGYSNQPQHF,TGTGCCAGCAGCGAGGGTGGTTATAGCAATCAGCCCCAGCATTTT
once,TRBV4-3,-,TRBJ2-1,CASSQDQGLSNEQFF,TGCGCCAGCAGCCAAGATCAGGGGCTGAGTAATGAGCAGTTCTTC
once,TRBV18,-,TRBJ2-1,CASSPPPFGANEQFF,TGTGCCAGCTCACCACCGCCCTTCGGAGCGAATGAGCAGTTCTTC
-,TRBV29-1,-,TRBJ1-4,CSVGGSSNEKLFF,TGCAGCGTTGGCGGCAGTTCTAATGAAAAACTGTTTTTT
-,TRBV19,TRBD2,TRBJ2-7,CASSVGTTYEQYF,TGTGCCAGTAGTGTCGGGACTACCTACGAGCAGTACTTC
once,TRBV5-4,-,TRBJ2-1,CASSFQLNEQFF,TGTGCCAGCAGCTTTCAGTTAAATGAGCAGTTCTTC
-,TRBV27,-,TRBJ2-3,CASSWTTHTDTQYF,TGTGCCAGCAGTTGGACTACCCACACAGATACGCAGTATTTT
-,TRBV13,TRBD2,TRBJ2-5,CASEDSGKETQYF,TGTGCCAGCGAGGATAGCGGGAAAGAGACCCAGTACTTC
-,TRBV28,-,TRBJ1-1,CASSFMVGAEAFF,TGTGCCAGCAGTTTTATGGTCGGGGCTGAAGCTTTCTTT
-,TRBV29-1,-,TRBJ2-1,CSVEDQGLGFNEQFF,TGCAGCGTTGAAGATCAGGGGCTCGGATTTAATGAGCAGTTCTTC